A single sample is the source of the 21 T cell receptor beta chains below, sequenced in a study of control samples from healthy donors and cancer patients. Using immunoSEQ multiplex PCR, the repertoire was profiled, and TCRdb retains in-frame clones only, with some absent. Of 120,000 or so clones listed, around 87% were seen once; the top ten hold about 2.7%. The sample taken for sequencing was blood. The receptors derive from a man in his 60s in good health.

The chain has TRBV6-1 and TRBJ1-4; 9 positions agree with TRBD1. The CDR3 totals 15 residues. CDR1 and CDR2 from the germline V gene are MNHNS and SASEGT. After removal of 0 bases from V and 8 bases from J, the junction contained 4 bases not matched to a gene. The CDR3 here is CASSEAGTGWEKLFF. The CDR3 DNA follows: TGTGCCAGCAGTGAAGCGGGGACAGGGTGGGAAAAACTGTTTTTT.

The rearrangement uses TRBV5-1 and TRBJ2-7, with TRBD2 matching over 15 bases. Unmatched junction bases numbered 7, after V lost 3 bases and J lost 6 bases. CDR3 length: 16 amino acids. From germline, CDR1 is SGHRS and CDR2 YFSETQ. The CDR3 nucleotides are TGCGCCAGCAGCTCCGAATCGGGACTAGCGGGGGGCGAGCAGTACTTC. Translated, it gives CASSSESGLAGGEQYF.

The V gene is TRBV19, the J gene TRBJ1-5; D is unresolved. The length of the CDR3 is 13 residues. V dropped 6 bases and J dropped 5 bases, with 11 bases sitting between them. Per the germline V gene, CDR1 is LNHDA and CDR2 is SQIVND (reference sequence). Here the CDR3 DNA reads TGTGCCAGTAGCCTCGTGCCGGATCAGCCCCAGCATTTT. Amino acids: CASSLVPDQPQHF.

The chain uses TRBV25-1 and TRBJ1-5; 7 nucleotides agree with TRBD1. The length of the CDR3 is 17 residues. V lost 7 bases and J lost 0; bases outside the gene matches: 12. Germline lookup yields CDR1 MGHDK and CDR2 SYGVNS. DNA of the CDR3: TGTGCCAGCATTATACAGGGGAGCCGAGATAGCAATCAGCCCCAGCATTTT. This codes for CASIIQGSRDSNQPQHF. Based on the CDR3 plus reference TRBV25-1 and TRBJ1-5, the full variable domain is EADIYQTPRYLVIGTGKKITLECSQTMGHDKMYWYQQDPGMELHLIHYSYGVNSTEKGDLSSESTVSRIRTEHFPLTLESARPSHTSQYLCASIIQGSRDSNQPQHFGDGTRLSIL.

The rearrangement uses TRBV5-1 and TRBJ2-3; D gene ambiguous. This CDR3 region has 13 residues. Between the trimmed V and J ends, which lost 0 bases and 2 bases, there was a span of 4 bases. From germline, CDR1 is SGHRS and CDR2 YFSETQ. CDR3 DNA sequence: TGCGCCAGCAGCTTGGGTAACACAGATACGCAGTATTTT. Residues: CASSLGNTDTQYF.

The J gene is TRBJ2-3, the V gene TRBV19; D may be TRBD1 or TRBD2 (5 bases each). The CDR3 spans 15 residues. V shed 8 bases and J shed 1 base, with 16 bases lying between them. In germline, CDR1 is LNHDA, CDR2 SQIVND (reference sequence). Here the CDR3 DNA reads TGTGCCAGTGACAGTACCGGGGCCGGCACAGATACGCAGTATTTT. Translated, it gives CASDSTGAGTDTQYF.

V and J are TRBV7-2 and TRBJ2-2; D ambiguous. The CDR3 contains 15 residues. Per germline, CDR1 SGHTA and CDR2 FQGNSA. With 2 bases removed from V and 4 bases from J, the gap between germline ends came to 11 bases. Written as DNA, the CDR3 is TGTGCCAGCAGCTTAACTGGGGTAGGCACCGGGGAGCTGTTTTTT. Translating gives CASSLTGVGTGELFF.

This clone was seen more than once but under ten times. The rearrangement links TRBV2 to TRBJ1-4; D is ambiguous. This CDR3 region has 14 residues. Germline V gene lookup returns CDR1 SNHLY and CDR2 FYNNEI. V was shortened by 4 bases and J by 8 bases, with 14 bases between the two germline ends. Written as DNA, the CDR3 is TGTGCCAGCAGTGTGTCCGGGCCGCGGGAAAAACTGTTTTTT. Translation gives CASSVSGPREKLFF.

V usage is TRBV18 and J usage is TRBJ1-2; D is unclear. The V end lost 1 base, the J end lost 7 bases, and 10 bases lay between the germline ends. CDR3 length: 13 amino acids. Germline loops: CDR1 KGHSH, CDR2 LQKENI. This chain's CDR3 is CASSPQGSLGYTF. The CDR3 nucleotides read TGTGCCAGCTCACCACAGGGTTCTCTTGGCTACACCTTC.

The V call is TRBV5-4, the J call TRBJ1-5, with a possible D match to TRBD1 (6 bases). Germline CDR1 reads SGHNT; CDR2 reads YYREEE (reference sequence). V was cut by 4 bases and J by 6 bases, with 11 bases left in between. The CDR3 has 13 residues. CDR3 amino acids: CASSMGGGQPQHF. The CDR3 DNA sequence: TGTGCCAGCAGCATGGGAGGGGGTCAGCCCCAGCATTTT. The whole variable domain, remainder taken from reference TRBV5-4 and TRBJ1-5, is ETGVTQSPTHLIKTRGQQVTLRCSSQSGHNTVSWYQQALGQGPQFIFQYYREEENGRGNFPPRFSGLQFPNYSSELNVNALELDDSALYLCASSMGGGQPQHFGDGTRLSIL.

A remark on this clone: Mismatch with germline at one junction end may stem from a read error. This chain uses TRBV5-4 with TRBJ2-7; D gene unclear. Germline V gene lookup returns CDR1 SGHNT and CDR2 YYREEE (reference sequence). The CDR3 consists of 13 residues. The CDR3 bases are TGTGCCAGCACGCACGGTGCAGGCTACAAGCAGTACTTC. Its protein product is CASTHGAGYKQYF.

CDR3 protein: CASSFRSSSYNSPLHF. In nucleotides, the CDR3 is TGTGCCAGCAGTTTTAGAAGTAGCTCCTATAATTCACCCCTCCACTTT. The chain uses TRBV28 and TRBJ1-6; D ambiguous. This CDR3 has 16 amino acids. Germline V gene data show CDR1 as MDHEN and CDR2 as SYDVKM. Trimming shortened V by 3 bases and J by 0 bases, and 9 bases separated the two germline ends.

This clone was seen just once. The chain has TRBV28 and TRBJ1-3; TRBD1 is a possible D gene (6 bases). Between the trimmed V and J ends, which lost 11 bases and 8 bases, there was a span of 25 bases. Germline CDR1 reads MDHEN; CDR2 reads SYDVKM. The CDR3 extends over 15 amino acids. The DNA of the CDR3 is TGTGCCTTCGAGGGGGGCCTTTATTTGTGGGACACCATATATTTT. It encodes CAFEGGLYLWDTIYF.

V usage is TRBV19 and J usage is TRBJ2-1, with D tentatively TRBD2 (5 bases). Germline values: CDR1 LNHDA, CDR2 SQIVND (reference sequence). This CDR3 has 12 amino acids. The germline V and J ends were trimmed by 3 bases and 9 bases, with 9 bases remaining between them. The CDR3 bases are TGTGCCAGTAGTATCGCCCGGGGTGAGCAGTTCTTC. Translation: CASSIARGEQFF.

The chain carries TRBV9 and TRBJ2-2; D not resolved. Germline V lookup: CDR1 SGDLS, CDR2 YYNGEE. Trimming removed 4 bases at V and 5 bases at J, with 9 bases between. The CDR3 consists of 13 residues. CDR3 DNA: TGTGCCAGCAGCTTAAGGCATACCGGGGAGCTGTTTTTT. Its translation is CASSLRHTGELFF.

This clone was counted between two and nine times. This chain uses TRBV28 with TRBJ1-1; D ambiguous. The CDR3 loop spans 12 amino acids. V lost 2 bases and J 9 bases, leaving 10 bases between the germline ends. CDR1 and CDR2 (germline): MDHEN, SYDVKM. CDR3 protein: CASSLRDRKAFF. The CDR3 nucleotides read TGTGCCAGCAGTTTACGCGACCGAAAAGCTTTCTTT. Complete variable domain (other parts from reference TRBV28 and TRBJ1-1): DVKVTQSSRYLVKRTGEKVFLECVQDMDHENMFWYRQDPGLGLRLIYFSYDVKMKEKGDIPEGYSVSREKKERFSLILESASTNQTSMYLCASSLRDRKAFFGQGTRLTVV.

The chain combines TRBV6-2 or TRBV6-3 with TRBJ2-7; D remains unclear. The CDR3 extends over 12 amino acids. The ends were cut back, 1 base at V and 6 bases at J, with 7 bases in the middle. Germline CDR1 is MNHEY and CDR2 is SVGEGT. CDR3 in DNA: TGTGCCAGCAGTTACTTCGTGGGCGAGCAGTACTTC. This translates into CASSYFVGEQYF.

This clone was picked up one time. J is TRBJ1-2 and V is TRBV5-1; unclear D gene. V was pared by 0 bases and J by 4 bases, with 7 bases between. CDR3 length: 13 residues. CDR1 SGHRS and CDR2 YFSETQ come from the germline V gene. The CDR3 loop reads CASSLEQSYGYTF. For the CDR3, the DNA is TGCGCCAGCAGCTTGGAACAATCCTATGGCTACACCTTC.

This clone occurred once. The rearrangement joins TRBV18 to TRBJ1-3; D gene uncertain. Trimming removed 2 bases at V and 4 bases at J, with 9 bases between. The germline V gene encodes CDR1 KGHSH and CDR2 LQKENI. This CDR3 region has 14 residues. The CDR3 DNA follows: TGTGCCAGCTCACCAATGGAGTCAGGAAACACCATATATTTT. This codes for CASSPMESGNTIYF.

CDR3 sequence: CASSPRQGISPLHF. As DNA, the CDR3 is TGTGCCAGCTCACCACGACAGGGTATTTCACCCCTCCACTTT. The chain is built from TRBV18 and TRBJ1-6, with 7 bases fitting TRBD1. Germline loops: CDR1 KGHSH, CDR2 LQKENI. The V gene end was trimmed by 1 base and the J gene end by 9 bases; junction bases not matched to a gene: 3. The CDR3 totals 14 residues. Filled out from reference TRBV18 and TRBJ1-6, the complete variable domain reads NAGVMQNPRHLVRRRGQEARLRCSPMKGHSHVYWYRQLPEEGLKFMVYLQKENIIDESGMPKERFSAEFPKEGPSILRIQQVVRGDSAAYFCASSPRQGISPLHFGNGTRLTVT.

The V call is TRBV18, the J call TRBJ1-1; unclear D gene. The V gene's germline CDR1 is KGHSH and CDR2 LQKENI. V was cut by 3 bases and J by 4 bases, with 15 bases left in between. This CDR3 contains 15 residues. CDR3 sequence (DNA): TGTGCCAGCTCACCTAGAGCCGTAGGGCCCACTGAAGCTTTCTTT. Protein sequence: CASSPRAVGPTEAFF.